One sample yielded the 12 T cell receptor beta chains listed below, sequenced in a study of a mutant IDH1 vaccine in newly diagnosed glioma. These TCRs are of unknown antigen specificity. Some clones are missing from TCRdb's copy, which holds only in-frame ones; the method was immunoSEQ multiplex PCR. The sample consists of around 58,000 clones, about 86% of them appearing once. Documented time point: week 5, during vaccination. Each dose delivered 300 ug of mutant IDH1 20-mer peptide subcutaneously with imiquimod. The sample in question was PBMCs, obtained from a glioma patient whose treatment included an IDH1 peptide vaccine. All receptors derive from a man aged 25 to 40 with glioma.

This chain uses TRBV5-6 with TRBJ1-3; D possibly corresponds to TRBD1 (5 bases). Germline V gives CDR1 SGHDT, CDR2 YYEEEE. The CDR3 is 14 amino acids. The V end lost 1 base, the J end lost 4 bases, and 9 bases lay between the germline ends. CDR3 protein: CASSLWGVGNTIYF. The CDR3 bases are TGTGCCAGCAGCTTGTGGGGGGTCGGAAACACCATATATTTT.

This clone has just a few counts. The V gene is TRBV27, the J gene TRBJ1-1; 8 positions agree with TRBD1. The CDR3 consists of 15 residues. Per germline, CDR1 MNHEY and CDR2 SMNVEV (reference sequence). With V trimmed by 5 bases and J by 4 bases, 9 bases remained unmatched. CDR3 sequence: CASSTERTGSTEAFF. DNA of the CDR3: TGTGCCAGCAGTACCGAACGGACAGGGTCCACTGAAGCTTTCTTT.

This clone was seen once. The rearrangement uses TRBV15 and TRBJ1-6; TRBD1 is a possible D gene (5 bases). V was cut by 0 bases and J by 1 base, with 13 bases left in between. The length of the CDR3 is 18 residues. The germline V gene encodes CDR1 LNHNV and CDR2 YYDKDF (reference sequence). The CDR3 sequence is CATSRELGVKSYNSPLHF. The CDR3 DNA sequence: TGTGCCACCAGCAGAGAACTAGGGGTTAAGTCCTATAATTCACCCCTCCACTTT.

The CDR3 coding sequence is TGTGCCAGCAGCTTAGTGGGCGGGAACTATGGCTACACCTTC. This encodes CASSLVGGNYGYTF. The chain carries TRBV7-9 and TRBJ1-2; D remains ambiguous. Germline lookup yields CDR1 SEHNR and CDR2 FQNEAQ (reference sequence). Trimming stripped 1 base from V and 2 bases from J, with 8 bases between. The CDR3 totals 14 residues.

The chain couples TRBV5-6 to TRBJ1-6, with TRBD1 as a possible D gene (6 bases). The CDR3 runs to 17 residues. Trimming shortened V by 3 bases and J by 8 bases, and 21 bases separated the two germline ends. The germline V gene has CDR1 SGHDT and CDR2 YYEEEE. The CDR3 DNA reads TGTGCCAGCAGCTCTTTTCGGGAGGGGGGTTTCGATTCACCCCTCCACTTT. This gives the protein CASSSFREGGFDSPLHF.

The chain is built from TRBV9 and TRBJ1-2; D call uncertain. Germline V gene data show CDR1 as SGDLS and CDR2 as YYNGEE. The CDR3 contains 12 residues. V was shortened by 4 bases and J by 4 bases, with 8 bases between the two germline ends. The CDR3, as DNA: TGTGCCAGCAGCCACACTACCTATGGCTACACCTTC. As protein: CASSHTTYGYTF.

V usage is TRBV11-2 and J usage is TRBJ2-6; TRBD1 or TRBD2 may be the D gene (5 bases each). CDR1 and CDR2 from the germline V gene are SGHAT and FQNNGV. V lost 5 bases and J 0 bases, leaving 20 bases between the germline ends. The CDR3 is made up of 19 amino acids. The CDR3 region is CASSTFSGTHSSGANVLTF. For the CDR3, the DNA is TGTGCCAGCAGCACCTTCTCCGGGACGCATAGCTCTGGGGCCAACGTCCTGACTTTC.

The rearrangement joins TRBV11-2 to TRBJ2-7; 8 bases line up with TRBD1. This CDR3 contains 16 residues. The trim removed 5 bases at V and 0 bases at J, leaving 9 bases unmatched. CDR1 and CDR2 (germline): SGHAT, FQNNGV. The CDR3 loop reads CASSPPGQGDSYEQYF. DNA for the CDR3: TGTGCCAGCAGCCCGCCTGGACAGGGTGACTCCTACGAGCAGTACTTC.

This clone was observed a handful of times. The same CDR3 also results from other DNA sequences found in this sample. The V call is TRBV4-1, the J call TRBJ1-1; D may be TRBD1 (6 bases). Trimming pared 3 bases from V and 3 bases from J, leaving 14 bases between. Germline CDR1 reads MGHRA; CDR2 reads YSYEKL. The CDR3 is made up of 15 amino acids. For the CDR3, the DNA is TGCGCCAGCAGCCAGGACATTCAGGGGTACACTGAAGCTTTCTTT. Translating gives CASSQDIQGYTEAFF.

This clone has more than one count but fewer than ten. The rearrangement joins TRBV19 to TRBJ1-1; no reliable D call. CDR3 size: 13 residues. CDR1 and CDR2 from the germline V gene are LNHDA and SQIVND (reference sequence). V was cut by 6 bases and J by 1 base, with 9 bases left in between. The CDR3 here is CASRTLENTEAFF. The CDR3 DNA reads as TGTGCCAGTAGAACGCTGGAGAACACTGAAGCTTTCTTT.

This clone was found once. The chain employs TRBV6-1 and TRBJ2-7, with D possibly matching TRBD1 (5 bases). In germline, CDR1 is MNHNS, CDR2 SASEGT. V was pared by 3 bases and J by 4 bases, with 16 bases between. CDR3 length equals 15 residues. The CDR3 bases are TGTGCCAGCAGTGATGGTCAGGGCAGGGTTTACGAGCAGTACTTC. Protein product: CASSDGQGRVYEQYF.

This clone occurred a few times. The chain employs TRBV4-2 and TRBJ1-4, with 7 nucleotides matching TRBD1. This CDR3 has 15 residues. The trim removed 4 bases at V and 4 bases at J, leaving 6 bases unmatched. Germline V gene sequence: CDR1 LGHNA, CDR2 YNFKEQ. The CDR3 here is CASSPAQGINEKLFF. The CDR3 DNA sequence: TGTGCCAGCAGCCCAGCACAGGGGATTAATGAAAAACTGTTTTTT.